A selection of T cell receptor beta chains follows, all from one sample in a study of CD8 T cells in ankylosing spondylitis. Using its own MiXCR run on the 5' RACE reads, TCRdb lists one record per CDR3 protein. This sample has about 390,000 distinct CDR3 sequences, with 20% to 25% found just once. Source material: blood, either unsorted or a sorted T cell fraction (not recorded which). The receptors here all came from a male donor with ankylosing spondylitis. The CDR3 runs from the conserved cysteine through the conserved F or W. D genes are given only for firm matches. Some rows mark clone size as missing; the rest say once, few, many or name a class of expanded clone.

CDR3 protein | CDR3 DNA | V gene | clone size | D gene | J gene | CDR3 length
CASSLGTSGLSSYNEQFF | TGCGCCAGCAGCTTGGGGACTAGCGGATTGAGCTCCTACAATGAGCAGTTCTTC | TRBV5-1 | - | TRBD2 | TRBJ2-1 | 18
CASRKPGPGELDTQYF | TGTGCCAGCAGAAAACCCGGCCCGGGGGAATTGGATACGCAGTATTTT | TRBV6-2/TRBV6-3 | - | - | TRBJ2-3 | 16
CSALMGGGETQYF | TGCAGTGCTCTAATGGGAGGGGGAGAGACCCAGTACTTC | TRBV20-1 | - | - | TRBJ2-5 | 13
CASSRGTIEETQYF | TGCGCCAGCAGCCGGGGGACAATAGAAGAGACCCAGTACTTC | TRBV5-1 | - | - | TRBJ2-5 | 14
CASSYSVNTEAFF | TGTGCCAGCAGTTACTCGGTGAACACTGAAGCTTTCTTT | TRBV6-2/TRBV6-3 | few | - | TRBJ1-1 | 13
CASSLVAHGELFF | TGTGCCAGCAGCTTAGTGGCGCACGGGGAGCTGTTTTTT | TRBV7-9 | few | - | TRBJ2-2 | 13
CASSLPFGGSTDTQYF | TGTGCCAGCAGCTTACCTTTTGGGGGTTCCACAGATACGCAGTATTTT | TRBV5-4 | few | - | TRBJ2-3 | 16
CASSQEGKRGLHSYEQYF | TGTGCCAGCAGCCAAGAAGGGAAAAGAGGACTGCACTCCTACGAGCAGTACTTC | TRBV4-2 | - | - | TRBJ2-7 | 18
CASEPRSLERPDTQYF | TGTGCCAGCGAGCCTCGAAGCCTGGAACGCCCAGATACGCAGTATTTT | TRBV12-3/TRBV12-4 | few | - | TRBJ2-3 | 16
CASRGLAVRSSYNEQFF | TGTGCCAGCCGGGGACTAGCGGTCAGGAGCTCCTACAATGAGCAGTTCTTC | TRBV3-1 | - | TRBD2 | TRBJ2-1 | 17
CSAGTGTSGTYEQYF | TGCAGTGCTGGAACGGGGACTAGCGGAACCTACGAGCAGTACTTC | TRBV20-1 | few | TRBD2 | TRBJ2-7 | 15
CASSVRGNTEAFF | TGTGCCAGCAGCGTCCGGGGGAACACTGAAGCTTTCTTT | TRBV9 | once | - | TRBJ1-1 | 13
CASSLEWYEGIGSPLHF | TGTGCCAGCAGCTTAGAGTGGTACGAAGGGATCGGTTCACCCCTCCACTTT | TRBV11-2 | - | - | TRBJ1-6 | 17